Below are 3 T cell receptor beta chains sequenced from a single sample in a study of T cells in Graves' hyperthyroidism and ophthalmopathy. Amplified TCR beta CDR3 regions came from RNA transcripts. Using the HTBI primer set, a first-round RT-PCR was run on the TCR CDR3. Each CDR3 protein gets one entry after TCRdb re-called the multiplex PCR reads with MiXCR. The data show 45,000 to 60,000 distinct CDR3 sequences, approximately 50% seen once. The source material was blood. All receptors derive from a woman aged 25 to 39 with Graves' ophthalmopathy.

This clonotype was observed many times. The V and J genes are TRBV15 and TRBJ2-7; TRBD1 agrees at 11 bases. The CDR3 sequence is 15 residues long. The trim removed 3 bases at V and 6 bases at J, leaving 7 bases unmatched. Germline assignment: CDR1 LNHNV and CDR2 YYDKDF (reference sequence). CDR3 DNA sequence: TGTGCCACCAGCAGGGGGGACAGGGGGGGACTCGAGCAGTACTTC. This sequence encodes CATSRGDRGGLEQYF.

This clonotype was picked up many times. The J gene is TRBJ1-4, the V gene TRBV2; a possible D gene is TRBD1 (6 bases). Germline V gene lookup returns CDR1 SNHLY and CDR2 FYNNEI. This CDR3 region has 13 residues. The V end lost 6 bases, the J end lost 17 bases, and 22 bases lay between the germline ends. CDR3 nucleotide sequence: TGTGCCAGCAGGGAGGGGGGCGCTTCGGGCTCATTTTTT. This sequence encodes CASREGGASGSFF.

This clonotype was detected ten times or more. CDR3 amino acids: CASSERAGGRDTQYF. The CDR3 DNA follows: TGTGCCAGCAGCGAGAGGGCGGGGGGCCGGGATACGCAGTATTTT. The rearrangement uses TRBV7-3 and TRBJ2-3; 8 bases are a match to TRBD2. CDR3 length: 15 amino acids. The J segment lost 6 bases and the V segment lost 5 bases, leaving 10 bases of the junction unmatched. CDR1 SGHTA and CDR2 FQGTGA come from the germline V gene.